This T cell receptor beta chain was identified in a study of cytomegalovirus exposure and HLA in healthy donors (TCRdb year 2017). Regarding the complete study: According to an earlier analysis of 450 to 650 of the donors, about 170 million T cells yielded some 110 million unique TCR beta sequences and 250 to 350 Gb of sequence data. An early release covering about 600 HLA-typed donors comprised 250 to 350 gigabases of sequencing data and 65 million to 100 million unique TCR sequences. Of the roughly 400 genotyped donors, 65% to 90% fell in the genetic ancestry cluster associated with self-reported Caucasian donors. The study aimed to test whether cataloging public T cell receptors could reveal signatures of past pathogen exposure. The study used immunosequencing to profile the T cell repertoires of 600 to 850 subjects and linked those repertoires to cytomegalovirus serostatus. In addition to the first cohort of 666 subjects, a separate validation cohort of some 120 different subjects was used. High-throughput TCR immunosequencing, statistical association of individual TCRs with disease status, and machine learning were combined to predict cytomegalovirus infection status. In a later analysis, previously published TCR beta repertoires from 600 to 850 donors were re-analyzed and high-resolution HLA genotyping was added so that TCR occurrence patterns could be studied. Rather than drawing on any new phenotypic data, the later analysis identified candidate immune exposures from TCR beta sequences and the way those sequences occurred across donors. An earlier analysis of approximately 500 of the donors applied high-throughput TCR beta sequencing to assess whether each TCR beta V gene segment acted as functional or pseudogenic. Donor age, sex, ethnicity and CMV serostatus were collected together with the repertoire data. In a later genetic analysis, genome-wide SNP genotypes for about 55% of the roughly 670 donors were used, and that subset was treated as a discovery cohort. All discovery cohort repertoires had been generated on a single sequencing platform. Both class I and class II loci were covered by HLA typing, at four-digit resolution. The number of donors typed differed by locus, with roughly 620-630 for A, B, C, DRB1 and DQB1, approximately 500 for DQA1, 600 to 610 for DPA1, and some 440 for DPB1. Roughly 5 DR-DQ haplotypes were handled as single units for association and clustering because linkage in the cohort was strong. Across under 500 genotyped donors of the cohort, an average of roughly 200,000 unique TCR beta nucleotide sequences per donor were sequenced, and around 20% of those sequences were non-productive. What the authors observed across the whole study: In a later analysis, TCR association rates were found to vary across HLA loci, with the most associated TCRs seen for DRB1 alleles and the fewest for HLA-C alleles. At a false discovery rate of 0.05, a later analysis linked 15,000 to 20,000 TCR beta sequences to specific HLA alleles. HLA typing was unavailable for some donors at each locus, so association tests used only the typed subset. Linkage disequilibrium might explain the correlated functional status among segregating V segments, but an unknown experimental factor could not be ruled out. About 17 rarely observed V segments, including chromosome 9 orphons, were excluded from the earlier analysis of about 610 of the donors because counts were too low. For the cohort, immune exposure information was limited to CMV serostatus. Broadly in line with IMGT annotations, most TCR beta V segments showed up in productive rearrangements about 87% or about 30% of the time in an earlier analysis of 450 to 600 of the donors. Some IMGT-functional V segments, including TRBV6-2 and TRBV6-3, could not be distinguished by the 87-base-pair reads and were therefore excluded. A total of around 150 TCR beta chains were listed by the study as associated with cytomegalovirus. A cluster of highly shared sequence variants was judged likely to represent a technical artifact of the sequencing pipeline. Roughly uniform sequencing depth across donors was assumed in presence/absence analyses, although this assumption may not hold. While some public TCRs were present in many individuals, most TCR sequences turned up only very rarely across donors. When HLA alleles, especially DR and DQ, strongly co-occurred, attributing TCR associations to individual alleles was difficult. In a later analysis, HLA-associated TCR beta chains were found to be more clonally expanded and to have lower generation probabilities than equally common non-associated chains. A further reported finding was that TCR beta sequences accurately predicted the HLA-A and HLA-B alleles for most subjects in the first cohort. The classifier was reported to diagnose cytomegalovirus status with high specificity and sensitivity in both the original cohort and the validation cohort. A later analysis found that most CMV-associated TCR beta chains appeared HLA-restricted, with HLA associations seemingly driven largely by CMV exposure. In vitro tests confirmed that a few of the cytomegalovirus-associated TCR beta chains recognize cytomegalovirus antigens. A later genetic analysis associated a missense DCLRE1C variant with V-gene and J-gene trimming of TCR beta chains, and an independent cohort replicated the association. Compared with the roughly 700-donor mean, donors in an Asian-associated ancestry cluster had fewer N-insertions in productive TCRs, according to a later genetic analysis. In this cohort, only TCR beta chains were sequenced, and detectable features were limited by the absence of alpha or paired-chain data. In a later analysis, several top co-occurrence clusters were reported to appear linked to parvovirus B19, influenza, CMV and Epstein-Barr virus. The authors suggested that the approach could potentially be extended to other disease states and immunological phenotypes.

The cohort consisted of some 670 healthy bone marrow donors. At the time of sampling, every cohort member was nominally healthy, though immune exposures that went unrecorded were likely present. The donor was CMV seropositive and belonged to the group of 270 or so seropositive cohort members. Each donor provided a peripheral blood sample, and peripheral blood mononuclear cells were used for TCR beta sequencing. The Qiagen DNeasy Blood Extraction Kit was used to extract genomic DNA from the blood cell samples. The table lists this clone with a few counts. The antigen it recognizes is unknown. Per-base qualities were not stored, and no clone one base away is much larger. V is pruned by 4 bases and J by 4 bases, leaving 7 bases of the junction without a gene match. Via the germline V gene (reference sequence), CDR1 is SGHNT and CDR2 YYREEE. From the cysteine up to the phenylalanine, the CDR3 has a length of 15 residues. The only DNA kept is the CDR3, 45 bases in frame from the first base.

Receptors were amplified or captured by the immunoSEQ multiplex PCR assay. For the multiplex PCR, a mixture combining 60 forward primers for TCR Vbeta segments and 13 reverse primers for TCR Jbeta segments was used. A multiplex PCR assay on genomic DNA amplified the CDR3 region of rearranged TCR beta genes. The Illumina HiSeq System was used to sequence the amplified TCR beta libraries as 87-base-pair reads. The authors' analysis ran thus. In a later analysis, around 80 million unique TCR beta chains were counted across the 666 repertoires, and some 10 million of these chains were shared by at least two donors. To remove PCR and sequencing errors, raw reads were error-corrected and collapsed into unique sequences using a nearest-neighbor algorithm that merged closely related sequences. V, D and J gene segments were assigned by aligning CDR3 sequences to IMGT reference sequences. For a sequence to be retained, at least a six-nucleotide match to both a V gene segment and a J gene segment was required. A rearrangement was called productive if the CDR3 had no stop codons and remained in frame with V and J, and every other rearrangement was called non-productive. Following IMGT convention, CDR3 was defined as the stretch from the second conserved V-encoded cysteine to the conserved J-encoded phenylalanine. Sequences without an unambiguous match to a single V gene segment were excluded from the earlier analysis of a few hundred of the donors. In an earlier analysis of several hundred of the donors, V segments were called functional above 56.7% productive rearrangements and were called segregating when the between-donor standard deviation exceeded 5%. A statistical classification framework was built for diagnosing cytomegalovirus status from the catalog of TCR beta chain sequences. In a later analysis, TCR nucleotide sequences were compared against IMGT/GENE-DB human TR gene sequences so that V and J genes could be assigned. A later analysis assigned CDR3 sequences and most-parsimonious VDJ recombination scenarios with the TCRdist pipeline. A later analysis defined each TCR beta chain by its CDR3 amino acid sequence plus V-gene family, and excluded reads lacking a unique V-gene family. A later analysis removed 500 to 600 highly shared, low-generation-probability nucleotide sequences to deal with suspected cross-contamination and a sequencing artifact. A later analysis calculated a clonal expansion index for each public chain from normalized within-repertoire ranks of inferred template counts. In a later analysis, generation probabilities were computed using a VDJ recombination model fitted to out-of-frame rearrangements, and the results were checked against IGoR. In a later analysis, TCR-TCR, TCR-HLA and TCR-CMV co-occurrence was scored with hypergeometric tests, and a repertoire-size bias correction was applied to TCR pairs. To estimate false discovery rates, a later analysis permuted the HLA or CMV assignments 20 times. In a later analysis, co-occurring TCRs were grouped using DBSCAN, with TCRdist sequence similarity added in when clustering inside HLA-allele-positive subsets. Repertoires with fewer than 30,000 or more than 120,000 public chains were left out of co-occurrence clustering, as were about 5 repertoires with anomalous nucleotide sharing. TCRdb retrieved this table from immuneACCESS and kept in-frame rearrangements only. Not all clones are present; in checked studies, unresolved V genes account for under half, and no reason is known for the remainder. The D gene and trimming were derived from the DNA, and the V and J assignments and clone size from that table. This sample is represented by about 170,000 clones; roughly 80% of them were singletons. The ten largest clones capture approximately 1.4% of the sample.

The sample taken for sequencing was PBMCs. Recombination joined TRBV5-4 with TRBJ2-3; TRBD1 matches 9 bases in the middle. The clonotype was recovered from a girl between 5 and 17 years old in good health and CMV-seropositive. The nucleotide sequence reads TGTGCCAGCAGCCTTAAGGGACAGGGCTCAGATACGCAGTATTTT. This translates into CASSLKGQGSDTQYF.